This record looks at one TCR beta chain sequence and its context. Its matching antigen is unknown. PCR amplification relied on 60 Vbeta primers (plus 13 Jbeta primers). Produced via immunoSEQ multiplex PCR; TCRdb's table is partial and in-frame only. Reported are some 110,000 clones; the ten largest clones contain approximately 6.8%. V was pared by 2 bases and J by 4 bases, with 7 bases of the junction left unmatched. The CDR3 length is 15 residues. Germline values: CDR1 SGDLS, CDR2 YYNGEE. The data were obtained in a study of cytomegalovirus exposure and HLA in healthy donors. Study-level results: Earlier results showed most TCR beta V segments being productive about 90% or about 30% of the time. Among CMV-associated TCR beta chains, most appeared HLA-restricted in a later analysis.

This chain uses TRBV9 with TRBJ2-7; TRBD1 matches at 9 bases. Material: PBMCs. This clonotype was sampled from a man aged 40-50 years in good health and CMV-seropositive. CDR3 coding DNA: TGTGCCAGCAGCGTCGGCAGGACAGGGGAGTACGAGCAGTACTTC. It is translated as CASSVGRTGEYEQYF.